This is a list of T cell receptor beta chains from one sample in a study of T cell changes during pregnancy in multiple sclerosis. The data were produced by immunoSEQ multiplex PCR, yet TCRdb's version contains in-frame clones alone and is incomplete. The table records around 38,000 clones, roughly 91% of them present only once. The material sequenced was CD8+ T cells from peripheral blood mononuclear cells, taken in the second trimester of pregnancy. Receptor source: a female donor with multiple sclerosis, enrolled in a pregnancy study. Both conserved end residues are trimmed from each CDR3.

cdr3_aa,j_call,v_call
AWSAPTGTGEAF,TRBJ1-1,TRBV30
ASSYDRIYEQY,TRBJ2-7,TRBV6-5
ASSPALRVGANTGELF,TRBJ2-2,TRBV11-2
ASRYQRPQGADTEAF,TRBJ1-1,TRBV7-2
ASTLDPYEQY,TRBJ2-7,TRBV6-1
ASSLEVAGVTDTQY,TRBJ2-3,TRBV11-2
ASSYTTTGGAGELF,TRBJ2-2,TRBV6-5
AWSAVLAGIYGELF,TRBJ2-2,TRBV30
ASSSSGQETQY,TRBJ2-5,TRBV7-9
ASSNSGLTVQETQY,TRBJ2-5,TRBV21-1
ASSYGASGAYNEQF,TRBJ2-1,TRBV6-6
ASSYGGLNEQF,TRBJ2-1,TRBV6-5
ASSDSGNSYNEQF,TRBJ2-1,TRBV19
ASSQVPLSDMNTEAF,TRBJ1-1,TRBV4-1
ASSEAGVGGTYEQY,TRBJ2-7,TRBV27
ASSWLYEQY,TRBJ2-7,TRBV5-5
ASSIWDRNTEAF,TRBJ1-1,TRBV19
ASSLISGQETQY,TRBJ2-5,TRBV5-8
ASSLGLSNEQF,TRBJ2-1,TRBV19
ASSLSGLRKEQY,TRBJ2-7,TRBV5-1
ASSYNQGAGGYT,TRBJ1-2,TRBV6-5
ASADWAGGYNEQF,TRBJ2-1,TRBV19
ASSFIQGETQY,TRBJ2-5,TRBV27
ASSPMPGLANTEAF,TRBJ1-1,TRBV9
ASSQYRAYGELF,TRBJ2-2,TRBV4-3
ASPGQGNPHGELF,TRBJ2-2,TRBV6-1
ASSDTESSGANVLT,TRBJ2-6,TRBV6-4
ASSFIGTGLTETQY,TRBJ2-5,TRBV5-4
ASSATDRAYEQF,TRBJ2-1,TRBV9
ASSGLAGNEQF,TRBJ2-1,TRBV10-2
ASSQGSQGGREYEQY,TRBJ2-7,TRBV4-1
ASSEGLPYEQY,TRBJ2-7,TRBV6-1
ASSLAAGGHQF,TRBJ2-1,TRBV5-1
SVFTGFSSYEQY,TRBJ2-7,TRBV29-1
AWSVVSRGEGYT,TRBJ1-2,TRBV30
ASSLVGGLAETQY,TRBJ2-5,TRBV5-4
ASRGQGSYEQY,TRBJ2-7,TRBV2
ASSLSTPGNSPLH,TRBJ1-6,TRBV27
ASSVATSGGPTDTQY,TRBJ2-3,TRBV9
ASSHNGGSSTDTQY,TRBJ2-3,TRBV5-6
AARDLGQGVYGYT,TRBJ1-2,TRBV10-1
ASSLGGGAYNEQF,TRBJ2-1,TRBV7-7
ASSFRLGYNEQF,TRBJ2-1,TRBV27
SVSGQVNQPQH,TRBJ1-5,TRBV29-1
AWDRVLEYTDTQY,TRBJ2-3,TRBV30
ASSPPSAFYEQY,TRBJ2-7,TRBV18
ASSQDRGINEQY,TRBJ2-7,TRBV4-3
AISNPGDRREAF,TRBJ1-1,TRBV10-3
ASSQGGGDSSYEQY,TRBJ2-7,TRBV4-2